A selection of T cell receptor beta chains follows, all from one sample in a study of blood T cell repertoires in COVID-19. Sequenced by immunoSEQ multiplex PCR; TCRdb stores in-frame clones only, minus some. The sample has 250,000 to 350,000 clones, about nine tenths seen once. Material: peripheral blood. The receptor set was obtained from a woman aged 25 to 39 with COVID-19, enrolled during active disease. CDR3s include the opening cysteine and the closing phenylalanine or tryptophan.

CDR3 protein	V gene	J gene
CASSFQGWGHNSPLHF	TRBV5-1	TRBJ1-6
CASRPQDRGVGYTF	TRBV28	TRBJ1-2
CASSQDLGGKGYEQYF	TRBV4-3	TRBJ2-7
CASRAGIPTGELFF	TRBV2	TRBJ2-2
CASSYRDLGGEQYF	TRBV6-2/TRBV6-3	TRBJ2-7
CASKETGNHEQYF	TRBV2	TRBJ2-7
CASSSPNRGIGNTEAFF	TRBV7-9	TRBJ1-1
CASSFGSSYEQYF	TRBV5-4	TRBJ2-7
CASSFGTGVADTQYF	TRBV7-3	TRBJ2-3
CASSQAGQDQNEQYF	TRBV4-3	TRBJ2-7
CASSVYGGSVSEQYF	TRBV9	TRBJ2-7
CASSETPGTSGSTEQFF	TRBV10-1	TRBJ2-1
CASSEAGTGDNSYEQYF	TRBV2	TRBJ2-7
CASSSGLAGLTDTQYF	TRBV5-1	TRBJ2-3
CASSAGTGADNYGYTF	TRBV19	TRBJ1-2
CASTNPTGTGVETQYF	TRBV19	TRBJ2-5
CASSVFTSVSYNEQFF	TRBV9	TRBJ2-1
CASSIDSSRGYEQYF	TRBV7-9	TRBJ2-7
CAISESGGGGLREQYF	TRBV10-3	TRBJ2-7
CASSLQGYSYEQYF	TRBV28	TRBJ2-7
CASSLSNSPLHF	TRBV12-3/TRBV12-4	TRBJ1-6
CASSLRLSSAIPGEQYF	TRBV5-6	TRBJ2-7
CASSQGAQGNQPQHF	TRBV4-1	TRBJ1-5
CASSKDRNQPQHF	TRBV19	TRBJ1-5
CASSLSPGGSGSSYNEQFF	TRBV28	TRBJ2-1
CAWSSQGWGTEAFF	TRBV30	TRBJ1-1
CASSQGTGDSYEQYF	TRBV18	TRBJ2-7
CASSLEESTAQYF	TRBV7-2	TRBJ2-7
CATEGSMNTEAFF	TRBV24-1	TRBJ1-1
CASSLFGLAGRWNEQYF	TRBV28	TRBJ2-7